These 25 T cell receptor beta chains were all obtained from the same sample, sequenced in a study of T-cell reconstitution after alpha-beta-depleted transplantation in children. Unique molecular identifiers were built into the TCRbeta library. Using its own MiXCR run on the PCR reads, TCRdb lists one record per CDR3 protein. This table holds about 580,000 distinct CDR3 sequences, about 21% found once. Sequenced material: PBMCs, mostly from graft donor cells, taken 360 days after TCRalphabeta/CD19-depleted stem cell transplant. The receptors were sampled from a boy less than two years old who had a stem cell transplant for acute myeloid leukemia, so the T cells may come from the graft donor.

This clonotype was counted many times. This chain connects TRBV6-5 to TRBJ1-1; no reliable D call. This CDR3 has 16 residues. V gave up 4 bases and J gave up 0 bases, with 15 bases separating them. Germline-derived CDR1 and CDR2 are MNHEY and SVGAGI. In DNA, the CDR3 is TGTGCCAGCAGTTCTCTTCGGACGGTAGTGAACACTGAAGCTTTCTTT. This translates into CASSSLRTVVNTEAFF.

V is TRBV9 and J is TRBJ2-1; the D gene is possibly TRBD1 (7 bases). The germline V and J ends were trimmed by 0 bases and 7 bases, with 20 bases remaining between them. Germline V gene sequence: CDR1 SGDLS, CDR2 YYNGEE. This CDR3 spans 17 amino acids. CDR3 nucleotide sequence: TGTGCCAGCAGCGTAGGTTCATCGGAGGGGGCGAAGAATGAGCAGTTCTTC. Protein sequence: CASSVGSSEGAKNEQFF. Complete variable domain (other parts from reference TRBV9 and TRBJ2-1): DSGVTQTPKHLITATGQRVTLRCSPRSGDLSVYWYQQSLDQGLQFLIQYYNGEERAKGNILERFSAQQFPDLHSELNLSSLELGDSALYFCASSVGSSEGAKNEQFFGPGTRLTVL.

The genes are TRBV20-1 and TRBJ2-1, with 7 positions matching TRBD1. The length of the CDR3 is 16 residues. CDR1 and CDR2 (germline): DFQATT, SNEGSKA (reference sequence). The V segment lost 7 bases and the J segment 8 bases; nucleotides outside the gene matches: 20. Here the CDR3 reads CSVLESETGSIYEQFF. In nucleotides, the CDR3 is TGCAGTGTCCTAGAGAGTGAGACAGGGAGTATCTATGAGCAGTTCTTC.

Ten or more counts support this clonotype. The CDR3, as DNA: TGTGCCAGCAGCTTTCCAGCCTCCACAGATACGCAGTATTTT. Translated: CASSFPASTDTQYF. The chain has TRBV5-5 and TRBJ2-3; D is ambiguous. V lost 2 bases to trimming and J lost 2 bases, with 9 bases between them. CDR3 length: 14 amino acids. The germline V gene has CDR1 SGHKS and CDR2 YYEKEE (reference sequence).

This clonotype has at least ten counts. The chain is built from TRBV15 and TRBJ2-1; D remains unclear. The CDR3 has 14 residues. Germline lookup yields CDR1 LNHNV and CDR2 YYDKDF (reference sequence). V dropped 0 bases and J dropped 6 bases, with 9 bases sitting between them. Here the CDR3 reads CATSRDSGTNEQFF. The CDR3 nucleotides read TGTGCCACCAGCAGAGATTCAGGTACCAATGAGCAGTTCTTC.

This clonotype was seen more than once but under ten times. The V call is TRBV20-1, the J call TRBJ2-7, with 9 bases that match TRBD1. Germline V CDR1 and CDR2: DFQATT, SNEGSKA (reference sequence). The V gene end was trimmed by 6 bases and the J gene end by 3 bases; junction bases not matched to a gene: 6. The CDR3 spans 13 residues. The CDR3 DNA is TGCAGTGCCCCGGGACAGGGTGGCTACGAGCAGTACTTC. It is translated as CSAPGQGGYEQYF.

This clonotype came up many times. This chain joins TRBV27 and TRBJ2-3, with 9 bases that match TRBD1. This CDR3 is built from 16 residues. V shed 4 bases, J shed 0 bases, and the junction held 5 bases outside the gene matches. Per the germline V gene, CDR1 is MNHEY and CDR2 is SMNVEV (reference sequence). CDR3 sequence: CASSSPGTGSTDTQYF. CDR3 coding DNA: TGTGCCAGCAGTTCTCCCGGGACAGGGAGCACAGATACGCAGTATTTT.

There are many counts of this clonotype. This chain uses TRBV11-2 with TRBJ2-1; 10 nucleotides agree with TRBD2. The CDR3 is made up of 16 amino acids. Per the germline V gene, CDR1 is SGHAT and CDR2 is FQNNGV. Germline trimming cut 6 bases from V and 7 bases from J; bases unmatched to any gene: 12. CDR3 region: CASRNSGGPQGNEQFF. The CDR3 DNA reads TGTGCCAGCAGAAATAGCGGGGGGCCTCAAGGGAATGAGCAGTTCTTC.

The gene calls are TRBV6-5 and TRBJ2-2, with D perhaps TRBD2 (6 bases). Trimming left V 2 bases short and J 2 bases short, with 12 bases between. CDR3 size: 16 residues. Germline V gene lookup returns CDR1 MNHEY and CDR2 SVGAGI. As DNA, the CDR3 is TGTGCCAGCAGTTACGTTACGACTAGTAACACCGGGGAGCTGTTTTTT. This sequence encodes CASSYVTTSNTGELFF.

The J gene is TRBJ2-5, the V gene TRBV12-3 or TRBV12-4; 9 bases match TRBD2. Losses at the gene ends were 5 bases for V and 2 bases for J; bases not matched to a gene: 9. This CDR3 comprises 16 residues. The DNA for the CDR3 is TGTGCCAGCAGTCCGCGGGGAGCGGGGGGACAAGAGACCCAGTACTTC. Translating gives CASSPRGAGGQETQYF.

A note on this clonotype: No conserved phenylalanine or tryptophan ends this CDR3, so it is likely a read error. DNA of the CDR3: TGCAGTGCTAGAGATGGAAGAAGGACCAATGAGCAGTTCATC. Translation: CSARDGRRTNEQFI. The chain employs TRBV20-1 and TRBJ2-1; unclear D gene. V was pared by 0 bases and J by 6 bases, with 12 bases between. The CDR3 is 14 residues long. The germline V gene encodes CDR1 DFQATT and CDR2 SNEGSKA (reference sequence).

The chain recombines TRBV12-3 or TRBV12-4 with TRBJ1-1; 8 nucleotides line up with TRBD1. After removal of 8 bases from V and 11 bases from J, the junction contained 10 bases not matched to a gene. This CDR3 contains 12 residues. In DNA form, the CDR3 reads TGTGCCAGCCAGTCCAGGGGGCGTGGGGCTTTCTTT. Translating it yields CASQSRGRGAFF.

The rearrangement joins TRBV20-1 to TRBJ1-5; D unclear. Trimming took 0 bases from V and 4 from J, leaving 13 bases between them. The CDR3 is made up of 15 amino acids. Germline V gene lookup returns CDR1 DFQATT and CDR2 SNEGSKA (reference sequence). As DNA, the CDR3 is TGCAGTGCTAGAGATGGCCAGTCGGGGAATCAGCCCCAGCATTTT. This gives the protein CSARDGQSGNQPQHF.

V usage is TRBV11-3 and J usage is TRBJ2-6; D possibly corresponds to TRBD2 (6 bases). This CDR3 is built from 16 residues. Germline values: CDR1 SGHNT, CDR2 YENEEA. The V and J ends lost 3 bases and 0 bases respectively, with 9 bases between them. The CDR3 spells CASSLRGRSGANVLTF. As DNA, the CDR3 is TGTGCCAGCAGCTTGCGGGGACGCTCTGGGGCCAACGTCCTGACTTTC. The entire variable domain, with the rest obtained from reference TRBV11-3 and TRBJ2-6, is as follows: EAGVVQSPRYKIIEKKQPVAFWCNPISGHNTLYWYLQNLGQGPELLIRYENEEAVDDSQLPKDRFSAERLKGVDSTLKIQPAELGDSAVYLCASSLRGRSGANVLTFGAGSRLTVL.

The gene calls are TRBV6-5 and TRBJ2-5; no clear D. Germline CDR1 is MNHEY and CDR2 is SVGAGI. There are 13 residues in the CDR3. Trimming cost V 2 bases and J 7 bases, with 11 bases left between them. The CDR3 loop is CASSYGVYGTQYF. CDR3 DNA: TGTGCCAGCAGTTACGGGGTTTACGGGACCCAGTACTTC.

This sequence joins TRBV9 and TRBJ2-7; D gene unclear. The ends were cut back, 0 bases at V and 3 bases at J, with 10 bases in the middle. CDR3 size: 14 residues. Germline V gene sequence: CDR1 SGDLS, CDR2 YYNGEE. The CDR3 loop is CASSVGDYNYEQYF. CDR3 nucleotide sequence: TGTGCCAGCAGCGTAGGGGATTATAACTACGAGCAGTACTTC.

The chain couples TRBV29-1 to TRBJ2-7; D gene uncertain. V was clipped by 5 bases and J by 6 bases, with 14 bases between them. Germline CDR1 reads SQVTM; CDR2 reads ANQGSEA. This CDR3 comprises 12 residues. The CDR3 reads CSVPPVWGEQYV. In DNA form, the CDR3 reads TGCAGCGTTCCCCCGGTGTGGGGCGAGCAGTACGTC.

The J gene is TRBJ2-1, the V gene TRBV15; TRBD2 is a possible D gene (7 bases). V shed 3 bases and J shed 4 bases, with 16 bases lying between them. This CDR3 has 16 residues. Looked up from germline, CDR1 is LNHNV and CDR2 is YYDKDF (reference sequence). The CDR3 nucleotides are TGTGCCACCAGCAGGAGGGGGGGGCTTGATTACAATGAGCAGTTCTTC. This sequence encodes CATSRRGGLDYNEQFF.

This clonotype was counted between two and nine times. The V gene is TRBV12-3 or TRBV12-4, the J gene TRBJ2-2; the match to TRBD1 covers 8 bases. The CDR3 runs 16 residues. J gave up 4 bases and V 5 bases, and 9 bases lay outside the gene matches. The CDR3 DNA reads as TGTGCCAGCAGTCCTCCCGGGACAGGCTCCACCGGGGAGCTGTTTTTT. This gives the protein CASSPPGTGSTGELFF.

This clonotype was recorded a few times. This chain's CDR3 is CSHLQGRGTDTQYF. Here the CDR3 DNA reads TGCAGCCATCTTCAAGGGCGGGGCACAGATACGCAGTATTTT. The chain couples TRBV20-1 to TRBJ2-3; possible D gene TRBD2, 5 bases. CDR3 length: 14 residues. Germline loops: CDR1 DFQATT, CDR2 SNEGSKA (reference sequence).

This chain uses TRBV7-7 with TRBJ2-5, with 9 bases matching TRBD1. The junction had 5 bases not matched to a gene; V was cut back by 5 bases and J by 4 bases. The CDR3 length is 14 residues. CDR1 is SSHAT and CDR2 is FNYEAQ in the germline V gene (reference sequence). CDR3 nucleotides: TGTGCCAGCAGCCCAACGGGACAGGGAGAGACCCAGTACTTC. Its translation is CASSPTGQGETQYF.

This clonotype was detected a few times. The chain is built from TRBV27 and TRBJ2-3; D tentatively fits TRBD1 or TRBD2 (7 bases each). Germline loops: CDR1 MNHEY, CDR2 SMNVEV (reference sequence). Trimming cost V 5 bases and J 2 bases, with 23 bases left between them. CDR3 length: 18 amino acids. The CDR3: CASSPRLTRGGNTDTQYF. In DNA form, the CDR3 reads TGTGCCAGCAGTCCCCGCCTCACCAGGGGGGGAAACACAGATACGCAGTATTTT.

This clonotype was counted ten times or more. The chain has TRBV12-3 or TRBV12-4 and TRBJ1-2, with D unresolved. The CDR3 runs 13 residues. V gave up 6 bases and J gave up 0 bases, with 8 bases separating them. CDR3 protein: CASSPQANYGYTF. The CDR3 DNA is TGTGCCAGCAGCCCGCAGGCTAACTATGGCTACACCTTC.

This sequence joins TRBV10-3 and TRBJ2-7; D is uncertain. Germline-derived CDR1 and CDR2 are ENHRY and SYGVKD. This CDR3 has 13 residues. Trimming cost V 2 bases and J 5 bases, with 10 bases left between them. CDR3 residues: CAISEGKSNEQYV. The DNA for the CDR3 is TGTGCCATCAGTGAGGGAAAGAGCAACGAGCAGTACGTC.

This clonotype was recorded at least ten times. The chain uses TRBV15 and TRBJ2-7; no definite D call. The CDR3 consists of 13 residues. Germline lookup yields CDR1 LNHNV and CDR2 YYDKDF (reference sequence). Trimming removed 2 bases from V and 3 bases from J, with 8 bases in between. The CDR3 region has the DNA TGTGCCACCAGCAGATCGGCGATCTACGAGCAGTACTTC. Translation gives CATSRSAIYEQYF.